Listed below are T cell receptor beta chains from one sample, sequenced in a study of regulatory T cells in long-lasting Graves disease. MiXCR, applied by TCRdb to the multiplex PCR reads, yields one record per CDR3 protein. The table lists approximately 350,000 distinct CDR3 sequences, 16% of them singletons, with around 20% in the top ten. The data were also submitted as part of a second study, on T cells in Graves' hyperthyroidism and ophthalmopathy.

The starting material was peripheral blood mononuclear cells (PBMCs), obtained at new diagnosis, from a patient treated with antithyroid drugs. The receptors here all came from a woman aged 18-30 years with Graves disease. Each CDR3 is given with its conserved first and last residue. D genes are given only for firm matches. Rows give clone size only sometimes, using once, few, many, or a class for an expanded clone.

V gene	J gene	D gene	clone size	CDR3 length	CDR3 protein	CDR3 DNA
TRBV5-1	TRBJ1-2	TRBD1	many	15	CASSLGMDRAYGYTF	TGCGCCAGCAGCTTGGGAATGGACAGGGCCTATGGCTACACCTTC
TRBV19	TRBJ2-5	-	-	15	CASSQKEGMRETQYF	TGTGCCAGTAGCCAAAAGGAGGGGATGAGAGAGACCCAGTACTTC
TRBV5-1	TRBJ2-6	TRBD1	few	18	CASSSDRATPSGANVLTF	TGCGCCAGCAGCTCCGACAGGGCAACCCCCTCTGGGGCCAACGTCCTGACTTTC
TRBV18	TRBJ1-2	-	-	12	CASSPGDYGCTF	TGTGCCAGCTCACCAGGGGACTATGGCTGCACCTTC
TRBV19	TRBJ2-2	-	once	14	CASSKGISTGELFF	TGTGCCAGTAGTAAGGGGATCTCCACCGGGGAGCTGTTTTTT
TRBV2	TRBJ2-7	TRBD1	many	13	CASSTGTALEQYF	TGTGCCAGCAGTACCGGGACAGCTCTCGAGCAGTACTTC
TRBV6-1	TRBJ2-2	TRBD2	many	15	CASSPISSGAGELFF	TGTGCCAGCAGTCCGATTTCTAGCGGGGCCGGGGAGCTGTTTTTT
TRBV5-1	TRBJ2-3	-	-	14	CASSPAGQANTQYF	TGCGCCAGCAGCCCGGCGGGCCAAGCTAATACGCAGTATTTT
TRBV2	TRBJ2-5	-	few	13	CASSEGGRETQYF	TGTGCCAGCAGTGAGGGGGGAAGGGAGACCCAGTACTTC
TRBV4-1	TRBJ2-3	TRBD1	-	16	CASSQGDRGRADTQYF	TGCGCCAGCAGCCAAGGGGACAGGGGTAGGGCAGATACGCAGTATTTT
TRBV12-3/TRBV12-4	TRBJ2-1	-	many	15	CASRGGGRVHNEQFF	TGTGCCAGCAGGGGGGGCGGTAGGGTCCACAATGAGCAGTTCTTC
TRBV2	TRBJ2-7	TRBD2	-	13	CASSSGGPHEQYF	TGTGCCAGTTCTAGCGGGGGGCCACACGAGCAGTACTTC
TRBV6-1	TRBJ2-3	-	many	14	CASSEAGAHGTQYF	TGTGCCAGCAGTGAGGCGGGGGCCCACGGTACGCAGTATTTT
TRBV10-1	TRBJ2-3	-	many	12	CASNGGVDTQYF	TGCGCCAGCAACGGCGGGGTGGATACGCAGTATTTT
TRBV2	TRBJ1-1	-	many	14	CASSDPTGYTEAFF	TGTGCCAGCAGTGACCCAACAGGGTACACTGAAGCTTTCTTT
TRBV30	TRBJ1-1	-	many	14	CAWIPGKKGSEAFF	TGTGCCTGGATTCCAGGGAAAAAGGGAAGTGAAGCTTTCTTT
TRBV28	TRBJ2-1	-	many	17	CASNPQGGPRSYNEQFF	TGTGCCAGCAACCCTCAGGGGGGCCCGAGGTCTTACAATGAGCAGTTCTTC
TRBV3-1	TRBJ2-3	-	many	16	CASSKLGGTGTDTQYF	TGTGCCAGCAGCAAGCTAGGGGGGACGGGAACAGATACGCAGTATTTT
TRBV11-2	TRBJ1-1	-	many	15	CASSLAAQGRTEAFF	TGTGCCAGCAGCTTAGCCGCACAGGGTCGCACTGAAGCTTTCTTT
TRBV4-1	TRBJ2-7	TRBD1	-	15	CASSRWTGPSYEQYF	TGCGCCAGCAGCCGCTGGACAGGGCCTTCCTACGAGCAGTACTTC
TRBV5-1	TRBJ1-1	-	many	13	CASSFFVNTEAFF	TGCGCCAGCAGCTTCTTTGTGAACACTGAAGCTTTCTTT
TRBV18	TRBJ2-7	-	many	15	CASSPPGLGFYEQYF	TGTGCCAGCTCACCACCCGGTCTGGGATTCTACGAGCAGTACTTC
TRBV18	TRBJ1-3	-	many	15	CASSAGTDSGNTIYF	TGTGCCAGCTCAGCCGGGACGGACTCTGGAAACACCATATATTTT
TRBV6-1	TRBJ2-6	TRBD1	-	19	CASSVPGQGPYSGANVLTF	TGTGCCAGCAGTGTTCCGGGACAGGGGCCCTACTCTGGGGCCAACGTCCTGACTTTC
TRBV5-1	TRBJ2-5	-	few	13	CASSPGPTETQYF	TGCGCCAGCAGCCCGGGGCCCACGGAGACCCAGTACTTC
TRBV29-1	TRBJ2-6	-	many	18	CSAPGIDSHLSGANVLTF	TGCAGCGCCCCCGGGATCGACAGCCACCTCTCTGGGGCCAACGTCCTGACTTTC
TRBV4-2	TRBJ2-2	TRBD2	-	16	CASSQQPRGDTGELFF	TGTGCCAGCAGCCAACAGCCCCGGGGGGACACCGGGGAGCTGTTTTTT
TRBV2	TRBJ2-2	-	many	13	CASSESYAGELFF	TGTGCCAGCAGTGAATCATATGCCGGGGAGCTGTTTTTT
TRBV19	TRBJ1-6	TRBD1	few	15	CASHMRTGNNSPLHF	TGTGCCAGTCATATGCGGACAGGGAATAATTCACCCCTCCACTTT
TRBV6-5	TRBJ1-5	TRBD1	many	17	CASSYSGRQGFNQPQHF	TGTGCCAGCAGTTACTCGGGGAGACAGGGATTCAATCAGCCCCAGCATTTT
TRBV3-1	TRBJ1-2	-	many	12	CASSQWEYGYTF	TGTGCCAGCAGCCAATGGGAGTATGGCTACACCTTC
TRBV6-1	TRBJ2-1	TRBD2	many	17	CASSEIRTSGSYNEQFF	TGTGCCAGCAGTGAAATTAGGACTAGCGGGTCCTACAATGAGCAGTTCTTC
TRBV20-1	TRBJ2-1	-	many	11	CSARDHNEQFF	TGCAGTGCTAGAGACCACAATGAGCAGTTCTTC
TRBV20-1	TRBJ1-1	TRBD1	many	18	CSARDGQGAKSVNTEAFF	TGCAGTGCTAGAGACGGACAGGGGGCGAAGTCTGTGAACACTGAAGCTTTCTTT
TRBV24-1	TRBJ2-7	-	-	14	CATSDFPTSYEQYF	TGTGCCACCAGTGATTTCCCGACTTCCTACGAGCAGTACTTC
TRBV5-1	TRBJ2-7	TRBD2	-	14	CASSLGGGVHEQYF	TGCGCCAGCAGCTTGGGGGGGGGTGTCCACGAGCAGTACTTC
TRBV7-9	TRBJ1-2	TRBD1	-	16	CASSSAATGLNYGYTF	TGTGCCAGCAGCTCGGCAGCGACAGGGCTTAACTATGGCTACACCTTC
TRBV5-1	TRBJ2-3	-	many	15	CASSPSGGSVDTQYF	TGCGCCAGCAGCCCGTCTGGTGGGAGTGTAGATACGCAGTATTTT
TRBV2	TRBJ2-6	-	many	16	CASSDFVGTGANVLTF	TGTGCCAGCAGTGATTTTGTAGGGACTGGGGCCAACGTCCTGACTTTC
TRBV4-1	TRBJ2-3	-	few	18	CASSQDRFAGTPRNTQYF	TGCGCCAGCAGCCAAGATCGCTTCGCGGGGACCCCTAGGAATACGCAGTATTTT
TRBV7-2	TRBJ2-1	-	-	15	CASSDTGVVDNEQFF	TGTGCCAGCAGTGATACGGGAGTTGTCGACAATGAGCAGTTCTTC
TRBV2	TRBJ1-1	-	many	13	CASSDEVDTEAFF	TGTGCCAGCAGTGACGAGGTCGATACTGAAGCTTTCTTT
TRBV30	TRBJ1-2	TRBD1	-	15	CAWSRGTGENYGYTF	TGTGCCTGGAGTAGGGGGACAGGGGAAAACTATGGCTACACCTTC
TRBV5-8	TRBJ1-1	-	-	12	CASSYGGSEAFF	TGTGCCAGCAGCTATGGGGGTTCTGAAGCTTTCTTT
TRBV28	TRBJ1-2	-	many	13	CASSLTGKYGYTF	TGTGCCAGCAGTTTAACCGGGAAATATGGCTACACCTTC
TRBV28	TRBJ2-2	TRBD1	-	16	CASSLIQGPQGGELFF	TGTGCCAGCAGTTTAATACAGGGGCCCCAAGGAGGGGAGCTGTTTTTT
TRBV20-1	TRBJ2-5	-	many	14	CSGSGTRDVETQYF	TGCAGTGGGTCCGGGACTCGGGACGTGGAGACCCAGTACTTC
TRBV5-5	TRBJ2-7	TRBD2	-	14	CASSLELAGYTQYF	TGTGCCAGCAGCTTGGAATTAGCGGGATACACACAGTACTTC
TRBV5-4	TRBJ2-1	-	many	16	CASSLPADLFGDEQFF	TGTGCCAGCAGCCTACCAGCGGACCTGTTTGGGGATGAGCAGTTCTTC
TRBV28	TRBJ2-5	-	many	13	CASSLAGSETQYF	TGTGCCAGCAGCTTGGCTGGGTCGGAGACCCAGTACTTC
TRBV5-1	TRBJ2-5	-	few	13	CASCREPQETQYF	TGCGCCAGCTGCCGGGAGCCACAAGAGACCCAGTACTTC
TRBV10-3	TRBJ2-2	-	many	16	CAISESVGAQSGELFF	TGTGCCATCAGTGAGTCGGTGGGGGCGCAGTCCGGGGAGCTGTTTTTT
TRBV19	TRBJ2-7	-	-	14	CASSKSSTPYEQYF	TGTGCCAGTAGTAAGTCTTCTACTCCCTACGAGCAGTACTTC
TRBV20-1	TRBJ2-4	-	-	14	CSASPYTKENIQYF	TGCAGTGCTAGTCCCTATACCAAAGAAAACATTCAGTACTTC
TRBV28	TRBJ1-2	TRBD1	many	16	CASSLGGTGGINGYTF	TGTGCCAGCAGTTTAGGAGGGACAGGGGGTATTAATGGCTACACCTTC
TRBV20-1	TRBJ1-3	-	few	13	CSARSRSGNTIYF	TGCAGTGCCCGCTCGCGTTCTGGAAACACCATATATTTT
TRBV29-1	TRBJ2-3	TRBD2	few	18	CSVEDPAGSGSRIDTQYF	TGCAGCGTTGAAGATCCTGCGGGTAGCGGGAGTAGGATAGATACGCAGTATTTT
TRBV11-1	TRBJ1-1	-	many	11	CASSYGGEAFF	TGTGCCAGCAGCTACGGTGGTGAAGCTTTCTTT
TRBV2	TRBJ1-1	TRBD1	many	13	CATTGTGATEAFF	TGTGCCACCACTGGGACAGGCGCCACTGAAGCTTTCTTT